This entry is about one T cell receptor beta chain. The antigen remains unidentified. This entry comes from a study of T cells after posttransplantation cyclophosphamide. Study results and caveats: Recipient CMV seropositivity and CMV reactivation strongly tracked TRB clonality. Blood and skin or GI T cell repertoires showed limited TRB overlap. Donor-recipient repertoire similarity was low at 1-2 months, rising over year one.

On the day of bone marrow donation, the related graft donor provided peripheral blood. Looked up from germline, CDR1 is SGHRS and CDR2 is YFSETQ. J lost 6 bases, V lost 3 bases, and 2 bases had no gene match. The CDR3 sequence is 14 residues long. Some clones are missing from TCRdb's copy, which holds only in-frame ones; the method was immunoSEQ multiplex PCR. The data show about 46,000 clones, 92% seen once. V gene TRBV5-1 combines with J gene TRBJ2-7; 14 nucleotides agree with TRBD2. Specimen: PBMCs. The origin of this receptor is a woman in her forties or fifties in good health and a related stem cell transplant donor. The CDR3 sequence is CASSYGLAGGEQYF. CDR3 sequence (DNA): TGCGCCAGCAGCTACGGACTAGCGGGAGGCGAGCAGTACTTC.